This T cell receptor beta chain comes out of a study of read filtering for tumor transcriptome and immune sequencing. As for the study in general: Mean patient age was approximately 66 years, range roughly 45 to 85; some 17 male, about 15 female. After DNase treatment, RNA was made into whole-transcriptome libraries. Findings and limits, study-wide: The CD138-negative fraction was mixed bone marrow immune cells, not pure T cells.

This clonotype occurred many times. Its antigen remains unidentified. Molecular barcoded adaptors covering alpha/delta and beta/gamma chains were used on around 400 ng RNA. Using its own MiXCR run on the reads, TCRdb lists one record per CDR3 protein. This table holds some 120,000 distinct CDR3 sequences, 13% found once. Trimming left V 1 base short and J 1 base short, with 10 bases between. Germline V gene lookup returns CDR1 DFQATT and CDR2 SNEGSKA (reference sequence). This CDR3 is 14 amino acids long. The V call is TRBV20-1, the J call TRBJ1-2; D remains unclear. The receptor's source is a donor aged 40 or older with multiple myeloma. The sequenced sample consisted of a population of CD138-negative cells sorted from bone marrow. CDR3 residues: CSARVGNLNYGYTF. CDR3 nucleotides: TGCAGTGCTAGAGTGGGGAACCTTAACTATGGCTACACCTTC.